Here is one T cell receptor (beta chain) with its context. This specimen comes from a study of T cell responses to AZD1222 COVID-19 vaccine. Sequencing was performed with immunoSEQ multiplex PCR; in TCRdb, only in-frame clones are kept and a portion is missing. The sample carries 85,000 to 120,000 clones, approximately 87% recorded once. With 7 bases removed from V and 6 bases from J, the gap between germline ends came to 10 bases. Germline CDR1 is MDHEN and CDR2 is SYDVKM. This CDR3 region has 12 residues. This sample comprised peripheral blood, obtained on day 0 of AZD1222 vaccination. The clonotype was recovered from an adult in good health. The rearrangement joins TRBV28 to TRBJ1-5, with unresolved D. This CDR3 reads CASTPPGQPQHF. In nucleotides, the CDR3 is TGTGCCAGCACCCCGCCAGGTCAGCCCCAGCATTTT. The complete variable domain, with remaining parts taken from reference TRBV28 and TRBJ1-5, reads DVKVTQSSRYLVKRTGEKVFLECVQDMDHENMFWYRQDPGLGLRLIYFSYDVKMKEKGDIPEGYSVSREKKERFSLILESASTNQTSMYLCASTPPGQPQHFGDGTRLSIL.